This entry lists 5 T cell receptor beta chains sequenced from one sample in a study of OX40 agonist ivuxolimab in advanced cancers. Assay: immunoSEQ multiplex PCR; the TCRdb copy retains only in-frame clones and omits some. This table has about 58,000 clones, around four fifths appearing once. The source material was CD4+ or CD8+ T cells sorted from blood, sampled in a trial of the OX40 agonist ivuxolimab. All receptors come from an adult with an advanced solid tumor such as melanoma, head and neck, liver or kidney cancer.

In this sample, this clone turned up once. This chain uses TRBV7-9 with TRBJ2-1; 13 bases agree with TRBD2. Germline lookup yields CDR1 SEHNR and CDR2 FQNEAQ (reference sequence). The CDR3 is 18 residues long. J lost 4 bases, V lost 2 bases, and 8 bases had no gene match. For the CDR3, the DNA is TGTGCCAGCAGCTTAACGCCGACTAGCGGGGGGCCGTACAATGAGCAGTTCTTC. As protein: CASSLTPTSGGPYNEQFF.

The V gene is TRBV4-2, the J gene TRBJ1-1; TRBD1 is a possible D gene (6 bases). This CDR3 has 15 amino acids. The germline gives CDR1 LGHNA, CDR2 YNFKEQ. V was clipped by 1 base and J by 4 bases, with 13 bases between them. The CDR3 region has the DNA TGTGCCAGCAGCCAAGCAGAGGGGGGGGGCACTGAAGCTTTCTTT. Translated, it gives CASSQAEGGGTEAFF.

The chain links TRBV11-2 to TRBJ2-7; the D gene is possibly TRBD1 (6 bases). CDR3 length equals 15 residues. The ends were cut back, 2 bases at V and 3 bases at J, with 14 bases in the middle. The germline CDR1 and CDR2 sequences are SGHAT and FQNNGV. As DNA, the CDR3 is TGTGCCAGCAGCTTAATGGACAGTAAATACTACGAGCAGTACTTC. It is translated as CASSLMDSKYYEQYF. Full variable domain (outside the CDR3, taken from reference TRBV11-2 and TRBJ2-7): EAGVAQSPRYKIIEKRQSVAFWCNPISGHATLYWYQQILGQGPKLLIQFQNNGVVDDSQLPKDRFSAERLKGVDSTLKIQPAKLEDSAVYLCASSLMDSKYYEQYFGPGTRLTVT.

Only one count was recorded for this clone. The CDR3: CASTSSGGRKDTQYF. CDR3 bases: TGTGCCAGCACCTCTAGCGGGGGAAGAAAGGATACGCAGTATTTT. This chain joins TRBV5-4 and TRBJ2-3; 10 bases fit TRBD2. CDR1 and CDR2 from the germline V gene are SGHNT and YYREEE (reference sequence). V was clipped by 6 bases and J by 6 bases; unmatched bases: 10. The CDR3 spans 15 residues.

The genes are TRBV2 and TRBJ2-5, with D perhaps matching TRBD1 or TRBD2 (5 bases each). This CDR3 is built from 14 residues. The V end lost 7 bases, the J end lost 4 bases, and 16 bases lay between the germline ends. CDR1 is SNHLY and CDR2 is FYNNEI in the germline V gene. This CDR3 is CASKGELSGETQYF. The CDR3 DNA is TGTGCCAGCAAAGGGGAGTTATCGGGAGAGACCCAGTACTTC.